The 22 T cell receptor beta chains listed next were all sequenced from one sample in a study of spatial heterogeneity in lung cancer. Time point described: blood at routine non-recurrence follow-up after resection. From tumor, nontumor lung or frozen PBMC, whole RNA was taken unsorted for sequencing. TCRdb passed the 5' RACE reads through MiXCR, listing each CDR3 protein once. This table holds some 120,000 distinct CDR3 sequences, 12% found once. Sequenced material: PBMCs, taken at follow-up. The receptors shown here come from a male donor with early-stage non-small cell lung cancer.

V gene TRBV9 combines with J gene TRBJ2-2; no clear D gene. This CDR3 is 13 amino acids long. The germline V gene has CDR1 SGDLS and CDR2 YYNGEE. Trimming stripped 4 bases from V and 6 bases from J, with 10 bases between. In DNA, the CDR3 is TGTGCCAGCAGCTCCCTTGTGGCCGGGGAGCTGTTTTTT. This encodes CASSSLVAGELFF.

This clonotype turned up a few times. V and J are TRBV28 and TRBJ1-5, with TRBD1 matching 10 bases. J was trimmed by 5 bases and V by 6 bases; bases with no gene match: 4. Germline lookup yields CDR1 MDHEN and CDR2 SYDVKM. CDR3 length: 14 amino acids. The CDR3 spells CASSPGQGYQPQHF. As DNA, the CDR3 is TGTGCCAGCAGCCCGGGACAGGGGTATCAGCCCCAGCATTTT.

V is TRBV28 and J is TRBJ2-7, with 11 bases matching TRBD1. Germline V gene data show CDR1 as MDHEN and CDR2 as SYDVKM. This CDR3 region has 16 residues. The V gene end was trimmed by 2 bases and the J gene end by 7 bases; junction bases not matched to a gene: 10. CDR3: CASSLPPGQGVGEQYF. CDR3 nucleotide sequence: TGTGCCAGCAGTTTACCCCCGGGACAGGGGGTCGGGGAGCAGTACTTC.

The gene calls are TRBV28 and TRBJ1-5; 7 bases line up with TRBD1. Looked up from germline, CDR1 is MDHEN and CDR2 is SYDVKM. V was pared by 6 bases and J by 11 bases, with 7 bases of the junction left unmatched. The CDR3 has 12 amino acids. The CDR3 DNA follows: TGTGCCAGCAGCGGACAGGTAATGGCCCAGCATTTT. The encoded protein is CASSGQVMAQHF.

This clonotype was observed a few times. The V and J genes are TRBV5-5 and TRBJ2-5, with 13 bases identical to TRBD2. CDR1 and CDR2 from the germline V gene are SGHKS and YYEKEE (reference sequence). Trimming at V came to 8 bases and at J to 0 bases, leaving 7 bases not matched to a gene. CDR3 length: 16 amino acids. The CDR3, as DNA: TGTGCCAGTAGACTAGCGGGGGGCCCGTACCAAGAGACCCAGTACTTC. Translated: CASRLAGGPYQETQYF.

This clonotype has at least ten counts. CDR3 nucleotide sequence: TGCAGTGCGCCACTTCGGCGAAACTATGGCTACACCTTC. This codes for CSAPLRRNYGYTF. The gene calls are TRBV20-1 and TRBJ1-2; no clear D. CDR1 and CDR2 from the germline V gene are DFQATT and SNEGSKA (reference sequence). This CDR3 is built from 13 residues. Trimming removed 6 bases from V and 2 bases from J, with 13 bases in between.

This clonotype was counted only a few times. The J gene is TRBJ1-4, the V gene TRBV18, with D tentatively TRBD1 (6 bases). The CDR3 covers 16 residues. CDR1 and CDR2 from the germline V gene are KGHSH and LQKENI. Trimming left V 4 bases short and J 0 bases short, with 12 bases between. This chain's CDR3 is CASSLSQGTTNEKLFF. CDR3 coding DNA: TGTGCCAGCTCACTTTCACAGGGCACAACTAATGAAAAACTGTTTTTT.

This clonotype occurred many times. The chain employs TRBV28 and TRBJ2-1, with 9 bases matching TRBD1. Germline V CDR1 and CDR2: MDHEN, SYDVKM. Trimming cost V 4 bases and J 9 bases; bases outside gene matches: 10. The CDR3 has 15 residues. The CDR3 DNA is TGTGCCAGCAGTTATGGACAGGGGAGATTAGGTGAGCAGTTCTTC. It codes for CASSYGQGRLGEQFF.

This clonotype was seen ten or more times. V gene TRBV9 combines with J gene TRBJ2-3; 9 nucleotides agree with TRBD2. From germline, CDR1 is SGDLS and CDR2 YYNGEE. The CDR3 has 15 amino acids. V shed 0 bases and J 3 bases; nucleotides not matched to a gene: 2. CDR3 nucleotides: TGTGCCAGCAGCGTAGGACTAGCGGTGACAGATACGCAGTATTTT. It yields the protein CASSVGLAVTDTQYF.

In its sample, this clonotype was seen a few times. The chain recombines TRBV2 with TRBJ2-6, with 12 bases lining up with TRBD2. V lost 6 bases to trimming and J lost 0 bases; unmatched junction nucleotides: 12. Germline V gene lookup returns CDR1 SNHLY and CDR2 FYNNEI. The CDR3 extends over 20 amino acids. CDR3 sequence (DNA): TGTGCCAGCAGGGTCACTAGCGGGGGGTTCCAGAGCTCTGGGGCCAACGTCCTGACTTTC. Translation: CASRVTSGGFQSSGANVLTF. The whole variable domain, filled in from reference TRBV2 and TRBJ2-6, reads EPEVTQTPSHQVTQMGQEVILRCVPISNHLYFYWYRQILGQKVEFLVSFYNNEISEKSEIFDDQFSVERPDGSNFTLKIRSTKLEDSAMYFCASRVTSGGFQSSGANVLTFGAGSRLTVL.

The DNA for the CDR3 is TGTGCCAGCAGCCAAGGATTCCTGGGTGAGCAGTTCTTC. It is translated as CASSQGFLGEQFF. The chain links TRBV4-2 to TRBJ2-1; D is unclear. From germline, CDR1 is LGHNA and CDR2 YNFKEQ. This CDR3 comprises 13 residues. V was trimmed by 1 base and J by 9 bases, leaving 10 bases between them.

This clonotype occurred a few times. V usage is TRBV20-1 and J usage is TRBJ2-7, with a weak D call TRBD2 (6 bases). The CDR3 spans 14 residues. CDR1 is DFQATT and CDR2 is SNEGSKA in the germline V gene (reference sequence). This chain's CDR3 is CSPLAAASNYEQYF. CDR3 nucleotide sequence: TGCAGCCCTTTAGCGGCGGCCTCTAACTACGAGCAGTACTTC.

This clonotype has only a few counts. V usage is TRBV27 and J usage is TRBJ1-4; D is ambiguous. The CDR3 has 13 residues. Germline V gene sequence: CDR1 MNHEY, CDR2 SMNVEV (reference sequence). Trimming pared 6 bases from V and 0 bases from J, leaving 5 bases between. The CDR3 region has the DNA TGTGCCAGCAGGGTTGCAACTAATGAAAAACTGTTTTTT. It translates to CASRVATNEKLFF.

Many counts were recorded for this clonotype. This chain links TRBV20-1 with TRBJ1-4; a possible D gene is TRBD1 (5 bases). There are 13 residues in the CDR3. Trimming left V 0 bases short and J 4 bases short, with 6 bases between. Germline V CDR1 and CDR2: DFQATT, SNEGSKA (reference sequence). The chain's CDR3 is CSARDRVNEKLFF. DNA for the CDR3: TGCAGTGCTAGAGACAGGGTTAATGAAAAACTGTTTTTT.

The chain carries TRBV10-1 and TRBJ1-1, with D possibly being TRBD1 (5 bases). The CDR3 has 16 amino acids. V was shortened by 1 base and J by 4 bases, with 16 bases between the two germline ends. Germline assignment: CDR1 WNHNN and CDR2 SYGVQD (reference sequence). The CDR3 protein is CASSEYIGQGLTEAFF. The CDR3 bases are TGCGCCAGCAGTGAGTATATCGGGCAGGGCCTCACTGAAGCTTTCTTT.

V gene TRBV7-8 combines with J gene TRBJ2-1, with 7 bases fitting TRBD1. CDR1 and CDR2 from the germline V gene are SGHVS and FQNEAQ. CDR3 length: 15 amino acids. V trimming: 4 bases; J trimming: 4 bases; junction bases outside the gene matches: 7. The CDR3, as DNA: TGTGCCAGCAGCTCTACGACAGGGCGTTACAATGAGCAGTTCTTC. It is translated as CASSSTTGRYNEQFF.

This clonotype has a count of ten or more. The chain recombines TRBV7-2 with TRBJ1-5; D ambiguous. This CDR3 is 13 amino acids long. V was clipped by 5 bases and J by 8 bases, with 13 bases between them. Germline V lookup: CDR1 SGHTA, CDR2 FQGNSA. The CDR3 protein is CASSRGVEEPQHF. As DNA, the CDR3 is TGTGCCAGCAGCCGCGGGGTTGAGGAGCCCCAGCATTTT.

This chain uses TRBV6-5 with TRBJ1-6, with a possible D match to TRBD1 (5 bases). The CDR3 extends over 14 amino acids. V was trimmed by 6 bases and J by 7 bases, leaving 13 bases between them. Per the germline V gene, CDR1 is MNHEY and CDR2 is SVGAGI. This CDR3 is CASSPDRSNSPLHF. DNA of the CDR3: TGTGCCAGCAGCCCCGACAGATCAAATTCACCCCTCCACTTT.

This clonotype showed up just a few times. The chain has TRBV4-3 and TRBJ1-2, with TRBD1 as a possible D gene (5 bases). V was clipped by 4 bases and J by 4 bases, with 13 bases between them. The CDR3 sequence is 14 residues long. From germline, CDR1 is LGHNA and CDR2 YSLEER. In nucleotides, the CDR3 is TGCGCCAGCAGCCGCGACAGAGAGGGCTATGGCTACACCTTC. Protein: CASSRDREGYGYTF.

This chain connects TRBV14 to TRBJ1-3; D gene ambiguous. V shed 4 bases and J shed 8 bases, with 21 bases lying between them. This CDR3 has 16 amino acids. Germline assignment: CDR1 SGHDN and CDR2 FVKESK. The CDR3 sequence: CASSRDSGFPGHTIYF. CDR3 nucleotides: TGTGCCAGCAGCCGAGATTCGGGTTTCCCCGGTCACACCATATATTTT.

Only a few counts were recorded for this clonotype. The chain employs TRBV30 and TRBJ1-4; D unclear. The germline V and J ends were trimmed by 0 bases and 6 bases, with 8 bases remaining between them. This CDR3 spans 13 amino acids. The germline V gene has CDR1 GTSNPN and CDR2 SVGIG (reference sequence). CDR3 nucleotide sequence: TGTGCCTGGAGTGTAAGTGACTATGAAAAACTGTTTTTT. This encodes CAWSVSDYEKLFF.

The V and J genes are TRBV5-6 and TRBJ2-3, with 12 nucleotides matching TRBD1. Germline values: CDR1 SGHDT, CDR2 YYEEEE. This CDR3 region has 15 residues. V lost 6 bases and J lost 2; bases outside the gene matches: 4. CDR3: CASTRDRGLTDTQYF. The CDR3 DNA follows: TGTGCCAGCACCAGGGACAGGGGGCTCACAGATACGCAGTATTTT.